Below are 10 T cell receptor beta chains sequenced from a single sample in a study of T cell responses to AZD1222 COVID-19 vaccine. Only in-frame clones appear in the TCRdb table, and some are missing; sequencing was by immunoSEQ multiplex PCR. The data contain 90,000 to 120,000 clones, over 90% of them seen just once; the ten biggest clones take up 4.5% to 5%. The sample here was peripheral blood, taken on day 0 of AZD1222 vaccination. The source is an adult in good health.

The sample holds one count of this clone. This chain uses TRBV2 with TRBJ2-7; D remains unclear. Germline V gives CDR1 SNHLY, CDR2 FYNNEI. The CDR3 is made up of 12 amino acids. Trimming pared 5 bases from V and 5 bases from J, leaving 10 bases between. The CDR3 DNA is TGTGCCAGCAGTTTCCGTATACACGAGCAGTACTTC. Translating it yields CASSFRIHEQYF.

The chain employs TRBV7-2 and TRBJ1-4; maybe TRBD1 (6 bases). This CDR3 has 16 amino acids. The V gene's germline CDR1 is SGHTA and CDR2 FQGNSA. V lost 2 bases to trimming and J lost 4 bases, with 14 bases between them. The CDR3 nucleotides are TGTGCCAGCAGCTTACCCGTGGACAGTGTTAATGAAAAACTGTTTTTT. This codes for CASSLPVDSVNEKLFF.

DNA for the CDR3: TGCAGCGTTCTAACTCGACAGGGGATTCCTGGCTACACCTTC. It translates to CSVLTRQGIPGYTF. This chain joins TRBV29-1 and TRBJ1-2; 8 bases fit TRBD1. The ends lost 5 bases at V and 7 bases at J; junction bases unmatched: 12. The CDR3 is made up of 14 amino acids. Per germline, CDR1 SQVTM and CDR2 ANQGSEA.

The rearrangement links TRBV5-1 to TRBJ2-1, with D tentatively TRBD1 or TRBD2 (5 bases each). This CDR3 has 15 amino acids. Germline loops: CDR1 SGHRS, CDR2 YFSETQ. Deletions cut 0 bases from V and 10 bases from J, with 17 bases between. The CDR3 DNA sequence: TGCGCCAGCAGCTTGGCCCTAGCCGGGGCTTACGAGCAGTTCTTC. Translation: CASSLALAGAYEQFF.

This rearrangement joins TRBV28 to TRBJ2-1, with 7 nucleotides matching TRBD2. This CDR3 region has 15 residues. Germline CDR1 MDHEN, CDR2 SYDVKM. V shed 1 base and J 8 bases; nucleotides not matched to a gene: 8. The DNA of the CDR3 is TGTGCCAGCAGTTTATTGGCGGGAGTTCAGGATGAGCAGTTCTTC. Amino acids: CASSLLAGVQDEQFF.

The chain has TRBV9 and TRBJ2-7; TRBD2 agrees at 7 bases. V dropped 0 bases and J dropped 1; count of bases not matched to a gene: 1. There are 14 residues in the CDR3. Germline V gene data show CDR1 as SGDLS and CDR2 as YYNGEE. CDR3 in amino acids: CASSVDGRSYEQYF. CDR3 bases: TGTGCCAGCAGCGTAGACGGGAGGTCCTACGAGCAGTACTTC.

The CDR3 reads CASGLVNRDRGQETQYF. The CDR3 bases are TGTGCTAGTGGTTTGGTAAATAGGGACAGGGGGCAAGAGACCCAGTACTTC. The chain carries TRBV12-5 and TRBJ2-5; TRBD1 matches 11 bases. V dropped 0 bases and J dropped 2; count of bases not matched to a gene: 5. CDR1 is LGHNT and CDR2 is FRNRAP in the germline V gene. The CDR3 loop spans 17 amino acids.

This clone appeared a few times. The V call is TRBV6-5, the J call TRBJ1-1, with D tentatively TRBD1 (5 bases). V dropped 6 bases and J dropped 3 bases, with 11 bases sitting between them. CDR3 size: 13 residues. In germline, CDR1 is MNHEY, CDR2 SVGAGI. CDR3 amino acids: CASSRGSDTEAFF. CDR3 in DNA: TGTGCCAGCAGCCGGGGGTCGGACACTGAAGCTTTCTTT.

The chain links TRBV4-3 to TRBJ2-1; perhaps D is TRBD1 or TRBD2 (5 bases each). The CDR3 loop spans 14 amino acids. Germline V gene sequence: CDR1 LGHNA, CDR2 YSLEER. The V end was cut by 1 base, the J end by 9 bases, with 13 bases between. The CDR3 spells CASSQGGWGIEQFF. The CDR3 bases are TGCGCCAGCAGCCAAGGGGGGTGGGGGATTGAGCAGTTCTTC.

V and J are TRBV6-5 and TRBJ1-1; D is uncertain. The germline V gene encodes CDR1 MNHEY and CDR2 SVGAGI. Deletions cut 4 bases from V and 0 bases from J, with 6 bases between. The CDR3 is made up of 13 amino acids. CDR3 sequence: CASSSALNTEAFF. The CDR3 DNA follows: TGTGCCAGCAGTTCAGCCCTGAACACTGAAGCTTTCTTT.